The present T cell receptor (beta chain) was sequenced within a study of T cells after yellow fever vaccination. V was clipped by 4 bases and J by 2 bases; unmatched bases: 2. The length of the CDR3 is 15 residues. The germline CDR1 and CDR2 sequences are MGHDK and SYGVNS. TCRdb recomputed calls from the 5' RACE reads with MiXCR, one row per CDR3 protein. This sample carries under 350,000 distinct CDR3 sequences, approximately 4% of them seen once, and the ten largest clones take roughly 25%. The sample consisted of PBMCs, taken 5 days after the yellow fever booster vaccination. The chain employs TRBV25-1 and TRBJ2-3, with 11 bases that match TRBD2. The clonotype was recovered from a man aged 18 to 29 who received the YFV17D yellow fever vaccine. This chain's CDR3 is CASSALAGDTDTQYF. The CDR3 DNA sequence: TGTGCCAGCAGTGCACTAGCGGGGGACACAGATACGCAGTATTTT.